These T cell receptor beta chains were read from a single sample in a study of T cell responses to AZD1222 COVID-19 vaccine. The method was immunoSEQ multiplex PCR; TCRdb's version includes in-frame clones alone and lacks a portion of them. The sample has approximately 190,000 clones, over 85% seen once. The sample here was peripheral blood, taken 28 days after the second dose of the MenACWY control vaccine. These receptors all come from an adult who received the MenACWY meningococcal vaccine as a control. The CDR3 runs from the conserved cysteine through the conserved F or W. The D gene is left open where the match is weak. Only part of the rows carry a size: once, few, many, or a class if the clone is expanded.

J gene: TRBJ2-3; D gene: TRBD2; V gene: TRBV27; clone size: -; CDR3 protein: CASGILSGRTQYF; CDR3 DNA: TGTGCCAGCGGTATTCTTAGCGGGAGGACGCAGTATTTT
J gene: TRBJ2-2; D gene: TRBD2; V gene: TRBV6-2/TRBV6-3; clone size: -; CDR3 protein: CASSPIRGEDTGELFF; CDR3 DNA: TGTGCCAGCAGTCCGATCCGGGGGGAGGACACCGGGGAGCTGTTTTTT
J gene: TRBJ1-1; D gene: -; V gene: TRBV6-2/TRBV6-3; clone size: -; CDR3 protein: CASSSGTTTEAFF; CDR3 DNA: TGTGCCAGCAGCTCCGGGACTACCACTGAAGCTTTCTTT
J gene: TRBJ2-1; D gene: TRBD1; V gene: TRBV19; clone size: -; CDR3 protein: CASSNRGAYNEQFF; CDR3 DNA: TGTGCCAGTAGCAACAGGGGGGCCTACAATGAGCAGTTCTTC
J gene: TRBJ2-1; D gene: -; V gene: TRBV5-5; clone size: once; CDR3 protein: CASSLDRAYNEQFF; CDR3 DNA: TGTGCCAGCAGCTTGGACAGGGCCTACAATGAGCAGTTCTTC
J gene: TRBJ2-3; D gene: TRBD2; V gene: TRBV27; clone size: -; CDR3 protein: CASSPGLARGGKQYF; CDR3 DNA: TGTGCCAGCAGTCCCGGACTAGCGAGGGGAGGGAAGCAGTATTTT
J gene: TRBJ1-2; D gene: -; V gene: TRBV2; clone size: -; CDR3 protein: CAGSGAHYGYTF; CDR3 DNA: TGTGCCGGCTCAGGGGCGCACTATGGCTACACCTTC
J gene: TRBJ2-1; D gene: TRBD2; V gene: TRBV24-1; clone size: -; CDR3 protein: CATSDLRRTSGSNEQFF; CDR3 DNA: TGTGCCACCAGTGATTTGCGAAGGACTAGCGGGAGCAATGAGCAGTTCTTC
J gene: TRBJ1-3; D gene: -; V gene: TRBV28; clone size: -; CDR3 protein: CASSHTGQSGNTIYF; CDR3 DNA: TGTGCCAGCAGTCACACTGGACAGTCTGGAAACACCATATATTTT
J gene: TRBJ2-7; D gene: -; V gene: TRBV5-6; clone size: -; CDR3 protein: CASSSPGLLYEQYF; CDR3 DNA: TGTGCCAGCAGCTCTCCGGGACTCCTTTACGAGCAGTACTTC
J gene: TRBJ2-3; D gene: -; V gene: TRBV11-1; clone size: -; CDR3 protein: CASSPPGDTQYF; CDR3 DNA: TGTGCCAGCAGCCCCCCGGGCGATACGCAGTATTTT
J gene: TRBJ1-4; D gene: -; V gene: TRBV7-2; clone size: -; CDR3 protein: CASSLQGMNEKLFF; CDR3 DNA: TGTGCCAGCAGCTTACAGGGGATGAATGAAAAACTGTTTTTT
J gene: TRBJ1-5; D gene: TRBD1; V gene: TRBV19; clone size: -; CDR3 protein: CASSRDRGQAQPQHF; CDR3 DNA: TGTGCCAGCTCGCGGGACAGGGGGCAGGCTCAGCCCCAGCATTTT
J gene: TRBJ1-5; D gene: -; V gene: TRBV7-9; clone size: -; CDR3 protein: CASSSSMRGVNQPQHF; CDR3 DNA: TGTGCCAGCAGCTCCTCAATGCGAGGTGTCAATCAGCCCCAGCATTTT
J gene: TRBJ2-3; D gene: TRBD2; V gene: TRBV11-3; clone size: -; CDR3 protein: CASSRGTSGSTDTQYF; CDR3 DNA: TGTGCCAGCAGCCGAGGGACTAGCGGTAGCACAGATACGCAGTATTTT
J gene: TRBJ1-5; D gene: -; V gene: TRBV28; clone size: -; CDR3 protein: CASSRDLNQPQHF; CDR3 DNA: TGTGCCAGCAGCCGTGACTTGAATCAGCCCCAGCATTTT
J gene: TRBJ1-1; D gene: TRBD1; V gene: TRBV19; clone size: -; CDR3 protein: CASSPRDRVTEAFF; CDR3 DNA: TGTGCCAGTAGTCCGCGGGACAGGGTAACTGAAGCTTTCTTT
J gene: TRBJ2-2; D gene: TRBD1; V gene: TRBV9; clone size: -; CDR3 protein: CASRQGAGELFF; CDR3 DNA: TGTGCCAGCCGACAGGGCGCCGGGGAGCTGTTTTTT
J gene: TRBJ1-3; D gene: TRBD1; V gene: TRBV24-1; clone size: -; CDR3 protein: CATKGGRSGNTIYF; CDR3 DNA: TGTGCCACAAAAGGGGGCAGATCTGGAAACACCATATATTTT
J gene: TRBJ2-5; D gene: -; V gene: TRBV29-1; clone size: -; CDR3 protein: CSIRQVLRETQYF; CDR3 DNA: TGCAGCATCCGACAGGTTCTCCGGGAGACCCAGTACTTC
J gene: TRBJ1-3; D gene: -; V gene: TRBV19; clone size: -; CDR3 protein: CASRAGNTIYF; CDR3 DNA: TGTGCCAGTAGGGCTGGAAACACCATATATTTT
J gene: TRBJ1-1; D gene: TRBD1; V gene: TRBV6-2/TRBV6-3; clone size: -; CDR3 protein: CASSYEQGGTSHTEAFF; CDR3 DNA: TGTGCCAGCAGTTACGAACAGGGGGGAACCTCCCACACTGAAGCTTTCTTT
J gene: TRBJ1-5; D gene: TRBD1; V gene: TRBV19; clone size: -; CDR3 protein: CASSIRQGSNQPQHF; CDR3 DNA: TGTGCCAGTAGTATCCGACAGGGTAGCAATCAGCCCCAGCATTTT
J gene: TRBJ2-5; D gene: TRBD2; V gene: TRBV2; clone size: -; CDR3 protein: CASSEALSPLLAGVETQYF; CDR3 DNA: TGTGCCAGCAGTGAAGCGCTTTCCCCGCTGCTAGCGGGAGTGGAGACCCAGTACTTC
J gene: TRBJ1-1; D gene: -; V gene: TRBV5-1; clone size: -; CDR3 protein: CASSLDVNTEAFF; CDR3 DNA: TGCGCCAGCAGCTTGGATGTGAACACTGAAGCTTTCTTT
J gene: TRBJ1-3; D gene: -; V gene: TRBV27; clone size: -; CDR3 protein: CASSLSRGSSGNTIYF; CDR3 DNA: TGTGCCAGCAGTTTATCGCGCGGTAGCTCTGGAAACACCATATATTTT
J gene: TRBJ2-1; D gene: -; V gene: TRBV15; clone size: -; CDR3 protein: CATSGAFAGEQFF; CDR3 DNA: TGTGCCACCAGCGGAGCGTTCGCTGGTGAGCAGTTCTTC
J gene: TRBJ2-3; D gene: -; V gene: TRBV5-6; clone size: once; CDR3 protein: CASSSPGLYTDTQYF; CDR3 DNA: TGTGCCAGCAGCTCGCCGGGACTTTACACAGATACGCAGTATTTT
J gene: TRBJ2-7; D gene: -; V gene: TRBV20-1; clone size: -; CDR3 protein: CSANSPYEQYF; CDR3 DNA: TGCAGTGCTAACAGCCCCTACGAGCAGTACTTC
J gene: TRBJ2-5; D gene: TRBD2; V gene: TRBV24-1; clone size: -; CDR3 protein: CATSLGLAGGWKETQYF; CDR3 DNA: TGTGCCACCAGCCTCGGACTAGCGGGAGGATGGAAAGAGACCCAGTACTTC